Below, 19 T cell receptor beta chains from the same sample are listed, as sequenced in a study of OX40 agonist ivuxolimab in advanced cancers. The data were produced by immunoSEQ multiplex PCR, yet TCRdb's version contains in-frame clones alone and is incomplete. The sample has approximately 13,000 clones; 80% are singletons. The starting material was CD4+ or CD8+ T cells sorted from blood, obtained in a trial of the OX40 agonist ivuxolimab. These receptors all come from an adult with an advanced solid tumor such as melanoma, head and neck, liver or kidney cancer.

The V gene is TRBV7-9, the J gene TRBJ2-4; a possible D gene is TRBD2 (5 bases). This CDR3 has 15 residues. With 1 base removed from V and 0 bases from J, the gap between germline ends came to 7 bases. CDR1 and CDR2 (germline): SEHNR, FQNEAQ (reference sequence). The CDR3 DNA sequence: TGTGCCAGCAGCTTAGTCGAGGGAGCCAAAAACATTCAGTACTTC. Its translation is CASSLVEGAKNIQYF. Drawing the rest from reference TRBV7-9 and TRBJ2-4, the complete variable domain is DTGVSQNPRHKITKRGQNVTFRCDPISEHNRLYWYRQTLGQGPEFLTYFQNEAQLEKSRLLSDRFSAERPKGSFSTLEIQRTEQGDSAMYLCASSLVEGAKNIQYFGAGTRLSVL.

The DNA for the CDR3 is TGTGCCAGCAGTAAAGGGGAGTGGGGGAGAGGGAATGAGCAGTTCTTC. It translates to CASSKGEWGRGNEQFF. The gene calls are TRBV6-1 and TRBJ2-1, with D perhaps given as TRBD1 or TRBD2 (5 bases each). With 5 bases removed from V and 7 bases from J, the gap between germline ends came to 21 bases. The CDR3 covers 16 residues. Germline V gives CDR1 MNHNS, CDR2 SASEGT.

The chain carries TRBV4-1 and TRBJ1-5; 8 bases are shared with TRBD1. Looked up from germline, CDR1 is MGHRA and CDR2 is YSYEKL. Trimming at V came to 2 bases and at J to 0 bases, leaving 6 bases not matched to a gene. The CDR3 covers 17 residues. The CDR3 protein is CASSQPTGANSNQPQHF. For the CDR3, the DNA is TGCGCCAGCAGCCAACCGACAGGGGCAAATAGCAATCAGCCCCAGCATTTT.

This clone was seen only a few times. This chain connects TRBV28 to TRBJ1-2, with TRBD1 as a possible D gene (5 bases). Per germline, CDR1 MDHEN and CDR2 SYDVKM. This CDR3 contains 15 residues. The germline V and J ends were trimmed by 5 bases and 1 base, with 14 bases remaining between them. The CDR3 protein is CASSTTLDSNYGYTF. The CDR3 nucleotides are TGTGCCAGCAGTACCACCCTTGACAGTAACTATGGCTACACCTTC.

The chain is built from TRBV7-6 and TRBJ2-1; D may correspond to TRBD1 or TRBD2 (6 bases each). The germline V gene has CDR1 SGHVS and CDR2 FNYEAQ. V shed 2 bases and J shed 3 bases, with 14 bases lying between them. This CDR3 has 16 residues. The CDR3 DNA sequence: TGTGCCAGCAGCTTAAATCCGGGGGCCGACTACAATGAGCAGTTCTTC. Its protein is CASSLNPGADYNEQFF. The full variable domain, rest sourced from reference TRBV7-6 and TRBJ2-1, is GAGVSQSPRYKVTKRGQDVALRCDPISGHVSLYWYRQALGQGPEFLTYFNYEAQQDKSGLPNDRFSAERPEGSISTLTIQRTEQRDSAMYRCASSLNPGADYNEQFFGPGTRLTVL.

The J gene is TRBJ2-3, the V gene TRBV27, with 9 bases matching TRBD1. The J segment lost 1 base and the V segment lost 5 bases, leaving 7 bases of the junction unmatched. This CDR3 has 16 amino acids. CDR1 MNHEY and CDR2 SMNVEV come from the germline V gene (reference sequence). The CDR3 sequence: CASSIDRGTGTDTQYF. CDR3 bases: TGTGCCAGCAGTATCGACAGGGGGACAGGCACAGATACGCAGTATTTT.

This chain connects TRBV5-8 to TRBJ2-2; D call uncertain. The CDR3 runs to 15 residues. The V gene lost 2 bases and the J gene lost 6 bases, with 14 bases spanning the gap. From germline, CDR1 is SGHTS and CDR2 YDEGEE. The CDR3 reads CASSFPWGTPGELFF. CDR3 nucleotides: TGTGCCAGCAGCTTCCCGTGGGGTACACCCGGGGAGCTGTTTTTT.

The chain joins TRBV7-2 to TRBJ2-7; D is possibly TRBD1 or TRBD2 (6 bases each). Germline CDR1 SGHTA, CDR2 FQGNSA. V lost 1 base to trimming and J lost 9 bases, with 10 bases between them. The CDR3 contains 12 residues. CDR3 protein: CASSLDGGVQYF. As DNA, the CDR3 is TGTGCCAGCAGCTTAGACGGGGGCGTGCAGTACTTC.

This clone showed up just a few times. The rearrangement joins TRBV7-3 to TRBJ2-7; tentative D call: TRBD2 (6 bases). CDR1 is SGHTA and CDR2 is FQGTGA in the germline V gene. The CDR3 has 13 amino acids. Between the trimmed V and J ends, which lost 2 bases and 4 bases, there was a span of 9 bases. The CDR3 sequence is CASSLFAGYEQYF. CDR3 DNA sequence: TGTGCCAGCAGCTTATTCGCGGGATACGAGCAGTACTTC. Filled out from reference TRBV7-3 and TRBJ2-7, the complete variable domain reads GAGVSQTPSNKVTEKGKYVELRCDPISGHTALYWYRQSLGQGPEFLIYFQGTGAADDSGLPNDRFFAVRPEGSVSTLKIQRTERGDSAVYLCASSLFAGYEQYFGPGTRLTVT.

The V call is TRBV27, the J call TRBJ2-7; maybe TRBD1 (5 bases). The CDR3 sequence is 14 residues long. The V end was cut by 6 bases, the J end by 6 bases, with 18 bases between. Per the germline V gene, CDR1 is MNHEY and CDR2 is SMNVEV (reference sequence). This CDR3 reads CASSNQGRASEQYF. The CDR3 DNA follows: TGTGCCAGCAGCAACCAGGGCCGGGCGTCCGAGCAGTACTTC.

This CDR3 reads CASSLAHAVGYTF. For the CDR3, the DNA is TGCGCCAGCAGCTTGGCCCACGCGGTGGGCTACACCTTC. The chain joins TRBV5-1 to TRBJ1-2; D unclear. The CDR3 is 13 amino acids. Trimming shortened V by 0 bases and J by 8 bases, and 11 bases separated the two germline ends. Germline V gene sequence: CDR1 SGHRS, CDR2 YFSETQ.

This chain connects TRBV5-8 to TRBJ2-7, with 8 bases aligning to TRBD2. CDR1 is SGHTS and CDR2 is YDEGEE in the germline V gene. The CDR3 has 14 residues. The J segment lost 0 bases and the V segment lost 4 bases, leaving 3 bases of the junction unmatched. The CDR3 reads CASSPSGGSYEQYF. The CDR3 nucleotides read TGTGCCAGCAGCCCCAGCGGGGGCTCCTACGAGCAGTACTTC.

This chain joins TRBV7-2 and TRBJ2-1; 7 bases are a match to TRBD1. Germline trimming cut 1 base from V and 5 bases from J; bases unmatched to any gene: 8. The germline CDR1 and CDR2 sequences are SGHTA and FQGNSA. The CDR3 spans 16 residues. The CDR3 nucleotides are TGTGCCAGCAGCTTAGGGGTACAGGGGCTCCACAATGAGCAGTTCTTC. Protein product: CASSLGVQGLHNEQFF.

The V and J genes are TRBV10-3 and TRBJ2-3, with 7 bases aligning to TRBD1. In germline, CDR1 is ENHRY, CDR2 SYGVKD. This CDR3 comprises 19 residues. J lost 3 bases, V lost 5 bases, and 20 bases had no gene match. The CDR3 nucleotides are TGTGCCATCAGTAATACCAAACGTCTCGACAGGGCAAGGACAGATACGCAGTATTTT. Protein sequence: CAISNTKRLDRARTDTQYF.

This chain joins TRBV27 and TRBJ1-1; D is perhaps TRBD1 (5 bases). V shed 6 bases and J shed 4 bases, with 18 bases lying between them. CDR1 is MNHEY, CDR2 SMNVEV, per germline (reference sequence). This CDR3 has 15 residues. The CDR3 coding sequence is TGTGCCAGCAGAAAATCTCCAGGGATAGGCACTGAAGCTTTCTTT. It encodes CASRKSPGIGTEAFF.

Judged by abundance, this clone is medium-sized. The chain recombines TRBV11-1 with TRBJ2-7, with 11 positions matching TRBD2. Trimming took 5 bases from V and 5 from J; bases not matched to a gene: 8. The CDR3 has 15 residues. Per the germline V gene, CDR1 is SGHAT and CDR2 is FQDESV (reference sequence). The CDR3 sequence is CASSQIAGGRNEQYF. In nucleotides, the CDR3 is TGTGCCAGCAGCCAAATAGCGGGAGGGCGGAACGAGCAGTACTTC.

The CDR3 coding sequence is TGCGCCAGCAGTGAGGGGAACGAGGTCTGGGCTTTCTTT. It codes for CASSEGNEVWAFF. The chain is built from TRBV10-1 and TRBJ1-1; D unclear. Germline V CDR1 and CDR2: WNHNN, SYGVQD (reference sequence). V lost 2 bases to trimming and J lost 11 bases, with 15 bases between them. The CDR3 loop spans 13 amino acids.

The chain couples TRBV4-1 to TRBJ2-7; D gene ambiguous. From germline, CDR1 is MGHRA and CDR2 YSYEKL. The CDR3 extends over 13 amino acids. Trimming pared 4 bases from V and 6 bases from J, leaving 13 bases between. This CDR3 is CASSPGLPGEQYF. CDR3 coding DNA: TGCGCCAGCAGCCCGGGCCTCCCCGGCGAGCAGTACTTC.

The chain employs TRBV15 and TRBJ2-5; 7 positions agree with TRBD1. Gene TRBJ2-7 matches the end of the DNA better, so the J call may be wrong. This CDR3 is built from 14 residues. Germline V lookup: CDR1 LNHNV, CDR2 YYDKDF (reference sequence). The DNA for the CDR3 is TGTGCCACCAGCCGTGGACAGGCGAACTACGAGCAGTACTTC. Protein product: CATSRGQANYEQYF.